The subject of this entry is one T cell receptor beta chain. The data stem from a study of blood T cell repertoires in COVID-19. Clones were read by immunoSEQ multiplex PCR, and TCRdb kept only the in-frame ones, dropping some. Altogether some 80,000 clones are present, roughly 80% being singletons, with the ten largest covering 5.8%. The V and J ends lost 4 bases and 1 base, in that order; junction bases with no gene match: 8. CDR3 length equals 18 residues. CDR1 ENHRY and CDR2 SYGVKD come from the germline V gene. V is TRBV10-3 and J is TRBJ2-2, with 11 bases matching TRBD2. This TCR was recovered from a man in his 60s with active or convalescent COVID-19. What was sequenced was peripheral blood. The CDR3 DNA reads TGTGCCATCAGTGGACTACTAGCGGGGGCCCTGAACACCGGGGAGCTGTTTTTT. Protein product: CAISGLLAGALNTGELFF.